Sequencing of this T cell receptor beta chain was carried out in a study of identical twins. V lost 2 bases to trimming and J lost 1 base, with 9 bases between them. CDR3 length: 14 residues. Germline V CDR1 and CDR2: SGHRS, YFSETQ. Study-level findings and limits: Zero-insertion findings could be partly confounded by invariant cells (MAIT and iNKT cells). Beta clonotypes that were abundant in cord blood contained fewer insertions, a pattern absent from memory repertoires.

This clonotype was observed a few times. Its specificity is not known. Each CDR3 protein gets one entry after TCRdb re-called the 5' RACE reads with MiXCR. The sample consists of roughly 1.6 million distinct CDR3 sequences, about 30% of them appearing once. Sequences were obtained from cord blood. The clonotype comes from a newborn girl in good health. This chain uses TRBV5-1 with TRBJ1-1; D unclear. CDR3 nucleotide sequence: TGCGCCAGCAGCTTCCTCGACCCGAACACTGAAGCTTTCTTT. This gives the protein CASSFLDPNTEAFF.